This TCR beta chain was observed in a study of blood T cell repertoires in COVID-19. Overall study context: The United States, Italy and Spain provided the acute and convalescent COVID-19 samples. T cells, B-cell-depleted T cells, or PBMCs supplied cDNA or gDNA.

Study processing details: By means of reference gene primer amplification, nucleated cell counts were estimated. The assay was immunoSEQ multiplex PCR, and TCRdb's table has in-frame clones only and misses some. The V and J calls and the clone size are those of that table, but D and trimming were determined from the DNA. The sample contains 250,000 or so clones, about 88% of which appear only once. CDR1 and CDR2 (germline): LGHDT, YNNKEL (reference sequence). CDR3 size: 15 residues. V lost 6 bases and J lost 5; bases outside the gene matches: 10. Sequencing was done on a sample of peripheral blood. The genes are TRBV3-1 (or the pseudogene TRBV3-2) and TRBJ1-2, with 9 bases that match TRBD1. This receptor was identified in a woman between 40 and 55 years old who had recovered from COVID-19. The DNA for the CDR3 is TGTGCCAGCAGTCCCCGGGACAGGGTGGGGTATGGCTACACCTTC. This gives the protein CASSPRDRVGYGYTF.